The 17 T cell receptor beta chains reported below all come from one sample, sequenced in a study of T cell responses to AZD1222 COVID-19 vaccine. Clones were sequenced by immunoSEQ multiplex PCR, and TCRdb holds only the in-frame ones, with some missing. The data show fewer than 150,000 clones, 88% seen once. The input for sequencing was peripheral blood, taken 28 days after the second AZD1222 dose. All receptors derive from an adult who received the AZD1222 COVID-19 vaccine.

The genes are TRBV5-4 and TRBJ2-5, with D uncertain. V shed 0 bases and J shed 1 base, with 7 bases lying between them. The CDR3 sequence is 14 residues long. Germline V CDR1 and CDR2: SGHNT, YYREEE (reference sequence). The CDR3 bases are TGTGCCAGCAGCTTGGGACGGTCCCAAGAGACCCAGTACTTC. Translating gives CASSLGRSQETQYF.

This chain links TRBV2 with TRBJ2-1; D may be TRBD2 (6 bases). Trimming pared 6 bases from V and 9 bases from J, leaving 9 bases between. CDR3 length equals 11 residues. Germline CDR1 SNHLY, CDR2 FYNNEI. CDR3 bases: TGTGCCAGCAGAGGAGGGGTTGAGCAGTTCTTC. It encodes CASRGGVEQFF.

The chain joins TRBV18 to TRBJ2-1; D ambiguous. Germline assignment: CDR1 KGHSH and CDR2 LQKENI. V lost 2 bases to trimming and J lost 0 bases, with 8 bases between them. This CDR3 is 15 amino acids long. This chain's CDR3 is CASSPGNPSYNEQFF. The CDR3 bases are TGTGCCAGCTCACCAGGGAACCCCTCCTACAATGAGCAGTTCTTC.

The gene calls are TRBV3-1 (or the pseudogene TRBV3-2) and TRBJ2-3, with 9 bases identical to TRBD2. Trimming cost V 2 bases and J 5 bases; bases outside gene matches: 5. The germline V gene has CDR1 LGHDT and CDR2 YNNKEL (reference sequence). The CDR3 is 15 amino acids. CDR3 in amino acids: CASSQRAAGGDTQYF. The CDR3, as DNA: TGTGCCAGCAGCCAAAGAGCAGCGGGGGGAGATACGCAGTATTTT.

This clone was seen once. This chain connects TRBV7-9 to TRBJ2-7; D call uncertain. V was trimmed by 2 bases and J by 7 bases, leaving 6 bases between them. The length of the CDR3 is 11 residues. In germline, CDR1 is SEHNR, CDR2 FQNEAQ (reference sequence). The CDR3 protein is CASSLMREQYF. CDR3 DNA: TGTGCCAGCAGCTTAATGCGTGAGCAGTACTTC.

The rearrangement joins TRBV2 to TRBJ1-5; D is unresolved. Germline loops: CDR1 SNHLY, CDR2 FYNNEI. The CDR3 extends over 13 amino acids. The germline V and J ends were trimmed by 6 bases and 2 bases, with 8 bases remaining between them. Here the CDR3 reads CASRGRGNQPQHF. The CDR3 nucleotides read TGTGCCAGCAGGGGCCGGGGCAATCAGCCCCAGCATTTT.

This clone was counted a few times. This chain connects TRBV11-2 to TRBJ2-7, with unresolved D. Trimming left V 1 base short and J 3 bases short, with 7 bases between. The CDR3 is 13 residues long. Germline V lookup: CDR1 SGHAT, CDR2 FQNNGV. The CDR3 coding sequence is TGTGCCAGCAGCTTAGTATCAAGCTACGAGCAGTACTTC. Protein product: CASSLVSSYEQYF.

This chain connects TRBV9 to TRBJ2-1; 10 positions match TRBD2. Germline loops: CDR1 SGDLS, CDR2 YYNGEE. The trim removed 3 bases at V and 0 bases at J, leaving 3 bases unmatched. The CDR3 runs to 16 residues. The CDR3 sequence: CASSASGGASYNEQFF. In nucleotides, the CDR3 is TGTGCCAGCAGCGCCAGCGGGGGGGCCTCCTACAATGAGCAGTTCTTC.

The chain couples TRBV3-1 (or the pseudogene TRBV3-2) to TRBJ2-1; TRBD2 matches at 11 bases. The CDR3 sequence is 17 residues long. V lost 1 base, J lost 6 bases, and 8 bases stayed unmatched. Germline CDR1 is LGHDT and CDR2 is YNNKEL (reference sequence). The CDR3 is CASSQVPLAGGSNEQFF. The CDR3 DNA follows: TGTGCCAGCAGCCAAGTCCCTCTAGCGGGAGGCTCCAATGAGCAGTTCTTC.

There are a few counts of this clone. J is TRBJ1-1 and V is TRBV6-5, with 9 bases matching TRBD1. Germline-derived CDR1 and CDR2 are MNHEY and SVGAGI. The CDR3 totals 15 residues. V trimming: 5 bases; J trimming: 4 bases; junction bases outside the gene matches: 8. Here the CDR3 reads CASSQPLDRGTEAFF. The CDR3 bases are TGTGCCAGCAGTCAACCTTTGGACAGGGGCACTGAAGCTTTCTTT.

The chain combines TRBV7-9 with TRBJ1-4; D is perhaps TRBD1 (5 bases). The CDR3 extends over 15 amino acids. The germline V and J ends were trimmed by 4 bases and 6 bases, with 15 bases remaining between them. Per germline, CDR1 SEHNR and CDR2 FQNEAQ (reference sequence). CDR3 loop: CASSYRREGDEKLFF. CDR3 DNA: TGTGCCAGCAGCTACCGACGGGAAGGGGATGAAAAACTGTTTTTT.

The gene calls are TRBV30 and TRBJ2-7; weak D call: TRBD1 (6 bases). The length of the CDR3 is 12 residues. V was trimmed by 0 bases and J by 4 bases, leaving 7 bases between them. Germline V gene sequence: CDR1 GTSNPN, CDR2 SVGIG (reference sequence). This chain's CDR3 is CAWSVQGYEQYF. The CDR3 coding sequence is TGTGCCTGGAGTGTACAGGGTTACGAGCAGTACTTC.

The rearrangement uses TRBV28 and TRBJ1-1, with a possible D match to TRBD1 (5 bases). CDR3 length: 13 amino acids. Trimming stripped 5 bases from V and 10 bases from J, with 17 bases between. Germline V gene data show CDR1 as MDHEN and CDR2 as SYDVKM. The CDR3 reads CASSRMGVGRAFF. As DNA, the CDR3 is TGTGCCAGCAGTCGAATGGGGGTAGGTCGAGCTTTCTTT.

The rearrangement uses TRBV7-2 and TRBJ1-2; 7 nucleotides align to TRBD1. Germline-derived CDR1 and CDR2 are SGHTA and FQGNSA. V shed 2 bases, J shed 8 bases, and the junction held 14 bases outside the gene matches. The CDR3 has 16 residues. This chain's CDR3 is CASSLSSDRRARGYTF. DNA of the CDR3: TGTGCCAGCAGCTTATCCTCGGACAGGCGGGCGCGAGGCTACACCTTC.

The chain couples TRBV20-1 to TRBJ2-7, with TRBD2 matching over 8 bases. The V and J ends lost 6 bases and 0 bases, in that order; junction bases with no gene match: 10. There are 15 residues in the CDR3. Germline-derived CDR1 and CDR2 are DFQATT and SNEGSKA (reference sequence). The CDR3 sequence is CSASTGTSDSYEQYF. CDR3 coding DNA: TGCAGTGCCAGTACCGGGACTAGTGACTCCTACGAGCAGTACTTC.

Only a few counts were recorded for this clone. J is TRBJ1-2 and V is TRBV7-8; a possible D gene is TRBD1 (6 bases). The germline V gene encodes CDR1 SGHVS and CDR2 FQNEAQ. Deletions cut 7 bases from V and 1 base from J, with 19 bases between. The CDR3 covers 16 residues. This CDR3 is CASTFIRGGFNYGYTF. In nucleotides, the CDR3 is TGTGCCAGCACCTTTATTAGGGGGGGGTTTAACTATGGCTACACCTTC. The variable domain in full, with the rest retrieved from reference TRBV7-8 and TRBJ1-2, is GAGVSQSPRYKVAKRGQDVALRCDPISGHVSLFWYQQALGQGPEFLTYFQNEAQLDKSGLPSDRFFAERPEGSVSTLKIQRTQQEDSAVYLCASTFIRGGFNYGYTFGSGTRLTVV.

This clone was detected once. The chain combines TRBV28 with TRBJ1-6; TRBD1 aligns across 10 bases. In germline, CDR1 is MDHEN, CDR2 SYDVKM. The V and J ends lost 11 bases and 10 bases, in that order; junction bases with no gene match: 8. The CDR3 runs 13 residues. The CDR3, as DNA: TGTGCCGCCTGGGACAGGGGTGGATCACCCCTCCACTTT. This gives the protein CAAWDRGGSPLHF.